A selection of T cell receptor beta chains follows, all from one sample in a study of blood T cell repertoires in COVID-19. Using immunoSEQ multiplex PCR, the repertoire was profiled, and TCRdb retains in-frame clones only, with some absent. The table has around 100,000 clones, more than 70% seen once; the top ten hold around 2.9%. The sample was peripheral blood. Receptor source: a man aged 50 or older with COVID-19, enrolled during active disease. Both conserved end residues are part of each CDR3. Clone size, where shown, is once, few, many, or a class for clones that have expanded.

j_call: TRBJ1-2
v_call: TRBV2
clone_size: .
cdr3_aa: CASRGQPFLYGYTF

j_call: TRBJ1-1
v_call: TRBV6-2/TRBV6-3
clone_size: .
cdr3_aa: CASSYSSLNTEAFF

j_call: TRBJ2-7
v_call: TRBV4-3
clone_size: .
cdr3_aa: CASSQDSGQGSEQYF

j_call: TRBJ1-1
v_call: TRBV6-5
clone_size: .
cdr3_aa: CASSTHRVAFF

j_call: TRBJ1-2
v_call: TRBV29-1
clone_size: .
cdr3_aa: CSVSDTNYGYTF

j_call: TRBJ1-5
v_call: TRBV24-1
clone_size: .
cdr3_aa: CATSDATGVGQPQHF

j_call: TRBJ1-6
v_call: TRBV6-5
clone_size: .
cdr3_aa: CASSYEGAEYSPLHF

j_call: TRBJ1-2
v_call: TRBV18
clone_size: .
cdr3_aa: CASSPRGAGYTF

j_call: TRBJ2-2
v_call: TRBV19
clone_size: .
cdr3_aa: CASSIRPDTGELFF

j_call: TRBJ1-1
v_call: TRBV23-1
clone_size: .
cdr3_aa: CASSQSEVGGTEAFF

j_call: TRBJ2-3
v_call: TRBV7-2
clone_size: .
cdr3_aa: CASSPLGAGGIADTQYF

j_call: TRBJ2-2
v_call: TRBV5-5
clone_size: .
cdr3_aa: CASSRQLGPNTGELFF

j_call: TRBJ2-7
v_call: TRBV7-8
clone_size: .
cdr3_aa: CASSLVQGAVLYEQYF

j_call: TRBJ2-1
v_call: TRBV9
clone_size: .
cdr3_aa: CASNPAGPYNEQFF

j_call: TRBJ2-1
v_call: TRBV6-1
clone_size: .
cdr3_aa: CASSELDNEQFF

j_call: TRBJ1-2
v_call: TRBV14
clone_size: once
cdr3_aa: CASSQGTKRGYTF

j_call: TRBJ2-6
v_call: TRBV18
clone_size: .
cdr3_aa: CASSGQLSGANVLTF

j_call: TRBJ2-5
v_call: TRBV12-3/TRBV12-4
clone_size: .
cdr3_aa: CASRGLAGETQYF

j_call: TRBJ2-2
v_call: TRBV14
clone_size: .
cdr3_aa: CASSQEQTGNAGELFF

j_call: TRBJ2-7
v_call: TRBV7-9
clone_size: .
cdr3_aa: CASSLEGSPGSYEQYF

j_call: TRBJ2-7
v_call: TRBV20-1
clone_size: few
cdr3_aa: CSVNGAYEQYF

j_call: TRBJ2-3
v_call: TRBV27
clone_size: .
cdr3_aa: CASSSLGGGTDTQYF

j_call: TRBJ1-1
v_call: TRBV20-1
clone_size: once
cdr3_aa: CSAGRGGEAFF

j_call: TRBJ1-2
v_call: TRBV30
clone_size: few
cdr3_aa: CAWSAGTGTGYTF

j_call: TRBJ2-1
v_call: TRBV9
clone_size: .
cdr3_aa: CASSAGLAYNEQFF

j_call: TRBJ2-7
v_call: TRBV14
clone_size: .
cdr3_aa: CASSQVLQWQEQYF

j_call: TRBJ2-7
v_call: TRBV7-3
clone_size: .
cdr3_aa: CASKLSGDSYEQYF

j_call: TRBJ2-5
v_call: TRBV5-4
clone_size: .
cdr3_aa: CASSAGDRASETQYF

j_call: TRBJ1-2
v_call: TRBV9
clone_size: .
cdr3_aa: CASSVGGPRGAYGYTF

j_call: TRBJ2-3
v_call: TRBV5-1
clone_size: few
cdr3_aa: CASSLGGNTDTQYF

j_call: TRBJ1-6
v_call: TRBV5-4
clone_size: .
cdr3_aa: CASSLGQGAYYNSPLHF

j_call: TRBJ1-2
v_call: TRBV19
clone_size: few
cdr3_aa: CASSPRQGAYGYTF

j_call: TRBJ2-7
v_call: TRBV4-3
clone_size: .
cdr3_aa: CASSQDFRGSYEQYF

j_call: TRBJ2-3
v_call: TRBV27
clone_size: .
cdr3_aa: CASSLQGGRDTQYF

j_call: TRBJ1-6
v_call: TRBV5-6
clone_size: .
cdr3_aa: CASSLAELNSPLHF

j_call: TRBJ1-1
v_call: TRBV4-1
clone_size: .
cdr3_aa: CASSQEPGENTEAFF

j_call: TRBJ1-4
v_call: TRBV12-3/TRBV12-4
clone_size: .
cdr3_aa: CASSSKGGGELFF

j_call: TRBJ2-2
v_call: TRBV5-1
clone_size: .
cdr3_aa: CASSPFGTGRNTGELFF

j_call: TRBJ1-2
v_call: TRBV3-1/TRBV3-2
clone_size: .
cdr3_aa: CASSQENKGRGYTF

j_call: TRBJ1-3
v_call: TRBV6-5
clone_size: few
cdr3_aa: CASSYSEGNTIYF

j_call: TRBJ1-4
v_call: TRBV29-1
clone_size: once
cdr3_aa: CSVEDGTATNEKLFF